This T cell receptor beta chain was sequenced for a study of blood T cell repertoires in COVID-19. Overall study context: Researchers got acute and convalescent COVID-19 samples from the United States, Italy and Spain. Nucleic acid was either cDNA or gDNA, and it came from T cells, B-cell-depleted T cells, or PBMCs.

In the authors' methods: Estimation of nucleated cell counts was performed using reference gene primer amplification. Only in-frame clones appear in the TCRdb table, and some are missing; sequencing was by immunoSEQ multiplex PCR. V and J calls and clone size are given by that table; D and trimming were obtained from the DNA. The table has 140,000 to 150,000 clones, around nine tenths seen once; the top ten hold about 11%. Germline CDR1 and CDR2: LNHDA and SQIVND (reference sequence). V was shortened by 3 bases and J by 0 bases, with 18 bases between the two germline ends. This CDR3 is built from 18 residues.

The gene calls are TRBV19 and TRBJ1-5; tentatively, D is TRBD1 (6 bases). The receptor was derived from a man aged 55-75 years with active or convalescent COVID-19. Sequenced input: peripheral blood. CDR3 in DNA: TGTGCCAGTAGTATCCGAACCATGGACAGTTATAGCAATCAGCCCCAGCATTTT. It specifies CASSIRTMDSYSNQPQHF.